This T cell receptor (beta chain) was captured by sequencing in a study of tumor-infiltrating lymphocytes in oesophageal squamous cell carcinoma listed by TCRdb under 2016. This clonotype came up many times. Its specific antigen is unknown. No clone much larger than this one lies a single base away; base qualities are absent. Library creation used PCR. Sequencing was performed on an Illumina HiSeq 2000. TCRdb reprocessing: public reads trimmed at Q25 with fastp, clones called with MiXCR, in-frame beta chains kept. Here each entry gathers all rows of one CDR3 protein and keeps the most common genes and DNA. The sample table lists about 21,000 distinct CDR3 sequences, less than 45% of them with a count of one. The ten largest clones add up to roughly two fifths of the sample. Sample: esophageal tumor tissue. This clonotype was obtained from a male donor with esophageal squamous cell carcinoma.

The nucleotides read TGCGCCAGCAGCTTTCCGACTAGCGGGGTGGTCTACGAGCAGTACTTC. Translated, this is CASSFPTSGVVYEQYF. The chain couples TRBV5-1 to TRBJ2-7; 11 central nucleotides agree with TRBD2. CDR1 is given as SGHRS and CDR2 as YFSETQ, both from the germline V gene. V and J are trimmed by 2 bases and 3 bases, and the gene matches miss 7 bases of the junction. The CDR3 numbers 16 residues from cysteine through phenylalanine. Solely the CDR3 DNA is kept, with 48 bases framed from the first base.